This TCR beta chain was retrieved from a study of T cells in Graves' hyperthyroidism and ophthalmopathy. Study observations and caveats: Ophthalmopathy onset followed model prediction by a median approximately 5.9 months.

As concerns this clonotype: Its antigen is unknown.

Looked up from germline, CDR1 is GTSNPN and CDR2 is SVGIG (reference sequence). V was pared by 2 bases and J by 1 base, with 8 bases of the junction left unmatched. This CDR3 region has 15 residues. Amplification of TCR beta CDR3 regions was performed using RNA transcripts as template. First-round RT-PCR with HTBI primers amplified the TCR CDR3 region. TCRdb passed the multiplex PCR reads through MiXCR, listing each CDR3 protein once. The table has fewer than 350,000 distinct CDR3 sequences, around 13% seen once. For Graves' hyperthyroidism to be stable, ophthalmopathy could not progress within 18 months.

The chain uses TRBV30 and TRBJ2-7; TRBD1 matches at 7 bases. This sequence was found in a woman in her 40s with Graves' hyperthyroidism. Source material: blood. CDR3 DNA: TGTGCCTGGAGTTCCGGGACAGACGAATCCTACGAGCAGTACTTC. It codes for CAWSSGTDESYEQYF.